This T cell receptor (beta chain) is drawn from a study of blood T cell repertoires in COVID-19. The overall study: Some COVID-19 samples were acute and others convalescent; all came from the United States, Italy and Spain.

In the authors' workflow: Reference gene primers were amplified, and this amplification served to estimate nucleated cell counts. Generated by immunoSEQ multiplex PCR, the TCRdb table keeps only in-frame clones and is missing some. The V and J calls and the clone size are those of that table, but D and trimming were determined from the DNA. The sample lists about 160,000 clones; 80% to 95% were seen once. Sample: peripheral blood. This sequence originates from a woman in her forties or fifties with acute or convalescent COVID-19.

This CDR3 is CARSLTDKRQETQYF. The CDR3 region has the DNA TGTGCCAGAAGCTTAACGGACAAGAGACAAGAGACCCAGTACTTC. The rearrangement links TRBV7-5 to TRBJ2-5; TRBD1, the table's D call, was not compared with the DNA. TRBV7-5 is marked as a pseudogene. This CDR3 comprises 15 residues.